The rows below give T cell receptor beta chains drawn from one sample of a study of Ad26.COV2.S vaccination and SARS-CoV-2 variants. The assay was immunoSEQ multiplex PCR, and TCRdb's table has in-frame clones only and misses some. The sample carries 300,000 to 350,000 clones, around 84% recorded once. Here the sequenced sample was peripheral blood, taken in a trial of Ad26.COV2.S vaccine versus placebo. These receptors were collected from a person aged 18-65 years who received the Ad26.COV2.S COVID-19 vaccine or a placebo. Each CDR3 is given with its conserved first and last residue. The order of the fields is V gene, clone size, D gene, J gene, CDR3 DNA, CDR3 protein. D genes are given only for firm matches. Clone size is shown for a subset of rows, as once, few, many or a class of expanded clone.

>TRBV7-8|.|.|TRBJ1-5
TGTGCCAGCAGCTTAGCCTGGAGTAGCAATCAGCCCCAGCATTTT
CASSLAWSSNQPQHF
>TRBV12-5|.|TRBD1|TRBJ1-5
TGTGCTAGTGGTTTGGTTTTCTTCGGACAGGGGGATCAGCCCCAGCATTTT
CASGLVFFGQGDQPQHF
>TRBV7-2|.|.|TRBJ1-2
TGTGCCAGCAGCTCTAACCGCGGGGGGGCGACTAACTATGGCTACACCTTC
CASSSNRGGATNYGYTF
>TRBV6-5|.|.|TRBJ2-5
TGTGCCAGCAGTTTGGGACTTCGGGAGACCCAGTACTTC
CASSLGLRETQYF
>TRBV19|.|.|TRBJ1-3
TGTGCCAGTAGTTTTATACAGGGTTCTGGAAACACCATATATTTT
CASSFIQGSGNTIYF
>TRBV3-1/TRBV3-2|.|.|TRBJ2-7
TGTGCCAGCAGCGGGGGGACCTCTGGGGAGCAGTACTTC
CASSGGTSGEQYF
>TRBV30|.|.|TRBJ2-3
TGTGCCTGGAACGGGGGGCTACCGACAGATACGCAGTATTTT
CAWNGGLPTDTQYF
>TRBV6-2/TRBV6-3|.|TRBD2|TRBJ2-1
TGTGCCAGCAGTTACTCGGGAGGGCAGGTCTCCTACAATGAGCAGTTCTTC
CASSYSGGQVSYNEQFF
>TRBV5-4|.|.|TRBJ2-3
TGTGCCAGCAGCTTGGCCCAAGACAAACCCACAGATACGCAGTATTTT
CASSLAQDKPTDTQYF
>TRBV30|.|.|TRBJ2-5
TGTGCCTGGCAATCCGGGAGCGCGTTAGGGACCCAGTACTTC
CAWQSGSALGTQYF
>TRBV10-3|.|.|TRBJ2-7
TGTGCCATCAGAAAGGACACCGGGGGCGCCTACGAGCAGTACTTC
CAIRKDTGGAYEQYF
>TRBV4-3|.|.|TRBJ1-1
TGCGCCAGCAGCCAAGATCTGCTGAACACTGAAGCTTTCTTT
CASSQDLLNTEAFF
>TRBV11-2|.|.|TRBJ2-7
TGTGCCAGCAGCTCCTATCTGCGGGGCCGCTCGCATGGCGAGCAGTACTTC
CASSSYLRGRSHGEQYF
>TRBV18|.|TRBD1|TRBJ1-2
TGTGCCAGCTCACCATCTAGGACAGGGGGGAACTATGGCTACACCTTC
CASSPSRTGGNYGYTF
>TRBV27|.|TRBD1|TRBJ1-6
TGTGCCAGCAGCTACGAACCGCAGGGGGCGAATTCACCCCTCCACTTT
CASSYEPQGANSPLHF
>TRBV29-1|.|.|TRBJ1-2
TGCAGCGTTGTGAGGGGACCCTATGGCTACACCTTC
CSVVRGPYGYTF
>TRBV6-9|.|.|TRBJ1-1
TGTGCCAGCTTTGATGATGGAGCTTTCTTT
CASFDDGAFF
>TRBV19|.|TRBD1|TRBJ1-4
TGTGCCAGTAGCATGAGTTTCGGGACAGGGGCCGAAAAACTGTTTTTT
CASSMSFGTGAEKLFF
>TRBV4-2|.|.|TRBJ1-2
TGTGCCAGCAGCCAAGCCGCCCTTAATAGTGCGGGGGGGGGCTACACCTTC
CASSQAALNSAGGGYTF
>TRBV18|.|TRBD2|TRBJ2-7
TGTGCCAGCTCACCCCCCGGGACTAGCGGGGCCTACGAGCAGTACTTC
CASSPPGTSGAYEQYF
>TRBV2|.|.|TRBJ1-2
TGTGCCAGCAGTGAAGCGCTTGAGTATGGCTACACCTTC
CASSEALEYGYTF
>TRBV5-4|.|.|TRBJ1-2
TGTGCCAGCAGCCCCGAGGGTATGCACTATGGCTACACCTTC
CASSPEGMHYGYTF
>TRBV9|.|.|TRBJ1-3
TGTGCCAGCAGCGCAGGACAGCGCCTCTCTGGAAACACCATATATTTT
CASSAGQRLSGNTIYF
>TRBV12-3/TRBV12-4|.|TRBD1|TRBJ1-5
TGTGCCAGCAGTTTTCAGGGGGTGGATCACCAGCATTTT
CASSFQGVDHQHF
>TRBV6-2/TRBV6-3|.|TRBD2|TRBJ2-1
TGTGCCAGCAGTGCCAGGTACTCTGGACTAGCGGGGGGGCCGTCCGGGGAGCAGTTCTTC
CASSARYSGLAGGPSGEQFF
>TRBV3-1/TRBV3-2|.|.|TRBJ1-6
TGTGCCAGCAGCCCCTCCAGGGCCAATTCACCCCTCCACTTT
CASSPSRANSPLHF
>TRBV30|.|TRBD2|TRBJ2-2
TGTGCCTGGAGTGGGCTAGCGGGGACGGTCACCGGGGAGCTGTTTTTT
CAWSGLAGTVTGELFF
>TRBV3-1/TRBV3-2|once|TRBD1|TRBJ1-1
TGTGCCAGCAGATCACGGGACAGGGGGTTGAACACTGAAGCTTTCTTT
CASRSRDRGLNTEAFF
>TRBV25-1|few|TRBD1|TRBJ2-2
TGTGCCAGCAGTGAATTTATAGGACAGGGGAACACCGGGGAGCTGTTTTTT
CASSEFIGQGNTGELFF
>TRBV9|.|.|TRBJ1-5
TGTGCCAGCAGCGTAGCTCAGAATAGCAATCAGCCCCAGCATTTT
CASSVAQNSNQPQHF
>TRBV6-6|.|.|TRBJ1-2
TGTGCCAGCAGTAATACGGGGACGGCTGATGGCTACACCTTC
CASSNTGTADGYTF
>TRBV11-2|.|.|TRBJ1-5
TGTGCCAGCGACAGGTTCGTAGTGCGGCCCCAGCATTTT
CASDRFVVRPQHF
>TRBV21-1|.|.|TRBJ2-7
TGTGCCAGAGAGACAGGGCTCTACGAGCAGTACTTC
CARETGLYEQYF
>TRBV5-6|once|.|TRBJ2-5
TGTGCCAGCAGCCCGACTCCGGGGGCCCCCCAGTACTTC
CASSPTPGAPQYF
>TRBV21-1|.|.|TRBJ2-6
TGTGCCAGCAGGATTGGACAGTCGACCCGCATCTCTGGGGCCAACGTCCTGACTTTC
CASRIGQSTRISGANVLTF
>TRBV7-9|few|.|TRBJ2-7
TGTGCCAGCAGCACCCCAGGGGCCCCCTACGAGCAGTACTTC
CASSTPGAPYEQYF
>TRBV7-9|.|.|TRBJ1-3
TGTGCCAGCAGCTTGGGCCAGGGAGCGGGAAACACCATATATTTT
CASSLGQGAGNTIYF
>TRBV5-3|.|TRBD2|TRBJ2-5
TGTGCCAGAAGCCCGTGGGAGGGAGGCCAAGAGACCCAGTACTTC
CARSPWEGGQETQYF
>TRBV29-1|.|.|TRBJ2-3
TGCAGCGTTGAGAGGGGTGCAGATACGCAGTATTTT
CSVERGADTQYF
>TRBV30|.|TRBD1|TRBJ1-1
TGTGCCTGGAGGGTGGGACAGGGAAAGAATGAAGCTTTCTTT
CAWRVGQGKNEAFF
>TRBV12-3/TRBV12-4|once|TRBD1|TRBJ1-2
TGTGCCAGCAGTTCCTGGACAGGATGGGGCTACACCTTC
CASSSWTGWGYTF
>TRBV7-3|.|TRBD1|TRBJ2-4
TGTGCCAGCAGCTACGGGACAGGCAGGGACAAAAACATTCAGTACTTC
CASSYGTGRDKNIQYF
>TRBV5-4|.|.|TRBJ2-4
TGTGCCAGCAGCTTCTTGGAGGGTGACAAAAACATTCAGTACTTC
CASSFLEGDKNIQYF
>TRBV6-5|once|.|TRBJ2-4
TGTGCCAGCAGTAGGGGGGCGGGGAGCAAAAACATTCAGTACTTC
CASSRGAGSKNIQYF
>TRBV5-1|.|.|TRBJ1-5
TGCGCCAGCAGCTTGGGGATGGATCAGCCCCAGCATTTT
CASSLGMDQPQHF
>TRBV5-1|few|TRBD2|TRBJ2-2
TGCGCCAGCAGCTTGGGGACTAGTCGGCCCGGGGAGCTGTTTTTT
CASSLGTSRPGELFF